This T cell receptor beta chain derives from a study of blood T cell repertoires in COVID-19 (dated by TCRdb to the early 2020s). Turning to the overall study: Samples covering the acute and convalescent phases of COVID-19 were provided by collaborators in the United States, Italy and Spain. The prospective study material was composed of cDNA or gDNA derived from T cells, B-cell-depleted T cells, or PBMCs. The dataset comprised deeply sampled blood TCRbeta repertoires from subjects exposed to, actively infected with, or recovered from COVID-19. A freely available public database, intended as a resource for researchers studying the immune response to SARS-CoV-2, is where the repertoires were released. The samples were drawn from the first 160 participants of the ongoing ImmuneRACE study and from 950 to 1,500 subjects provided by 6 global collaborators. The sample metadata nearly always contained a de-identified subject ID, COVID-19 status, age in years and sex. Where available, HLA class I and class II types were obtained from metadata supplied by the sample provider rather than from assay-based typing. What the work shows at the level of the full study, not this receptor alone: The amount of clinical and demographic metadata varied by source and participant and was provided uncurated.

In regard to this clone: Its antigen specificity is not known. No base-level quality is on record; no much larger clone is a single base apart.

The immunoSEQ Assay, a bias-controlled multiplex PCR, was used to amplify TCRbeta CDR3 regions from genomic DNA. Processing in the source paper ran as follows. Nucleated cell counts per sample were estimated from amplification of reference gene primers within the assay. To quantify the absolute abundance of each unique TCRbeta CDR3 rearrangement, sequence reads were collapsed and filtered. For each sample, productive Simpson clonality was calculated as the square root of Simpson's diversity index over productive rearrangements. As stored in TCRdb, this immuneACCESS dataset retains in-frame rearrangements with V and J assigned. A fraction of the clones does not appear; measured against another copy, unresolved V genes explain less than half of the discrepancy, and the remainder lacks a known reason. V and J calls and clone size are given by that table; D and trimming were obtained from the DNA. For this sample there are under 110,000 clones; 91% appear just once. In total, the top ten clones hold 15% to 20% of the sample.

Whole blood was collected in K2EDTA tubes by collaborating institutions according to the institutions' own protocols. Collaborator samples were shipped for TCRbeta analysis as frozen whole blood, isolated PBMCs, or DNA extracted from either sample type. The CDR3, cysteine through phenylalanine, is 15 amino acids long. Only the CDR3 DNA is retained, 45 bases long and in frame from the first base. The trim is 5 bases for V and 2 bases for J, with a gap of 12 bases between the germline ends. For CDR1 and CDR2, the germline V gene (reference sequence) lists LNHDA and SQIVND. The sequence joins TRBV19 to TRBJ2-2; a tentative D call is TRBD2 (5 bases match). The clonotype was recovered from a man aged 45-65 years with acute or convalescent COVID-19. The source material was peripheral blood. In nucleotides, the sequence is TGTGCCAGTAGTCTCACCCGGGGAAACACCGGGGAGCTGTTTTTT. This is translated as CASSLTRGNTGELFF.